The 16 T cell receptor beta chains below come from one sample, sequenced in a study of shared clonotypes between healthy human individuals. Profiled with immunoSEQ multiplex PCR; TCRdb holds only in-frame clones, not every one. Of around 440,000 clones in the sample, more than 70% are singletons; the top ten hold around 13%. Sequencing input: PBMCs. The receptors were gathered from a woman in her thirties or forties in good health. Some clones in this sample may be carry-over from other donors' samples.

The chain carries TRBV18 and TRBJ2-1; D is possibly TRBD2 (5 bases). The ends were cut back, 1 base at V and 14 bases at J, with 15 bases in the middle. The CDR3 contains 13 residues. The V gene's germline CDR1 is KGHSH and CDR2 LQKENI. The CDR3 region has the DNA TGTGCCAGCTCACCACGCGAACAAGCGGAGAAGTTCTTC. This sequence encodes CASSPREQAEKFF.

J is TRBJ1-1 and V is TRBV6-1; no reliable D call. V dropped 4 bases and J dropped 4 bases, with 16 bases sitting between them. This CDR3 contains 15 residues. Germline V lookup: CDR1 MNHNS, CDR2 SASEGT. CDR3 nucleotides: TGTGCCAGCAGTGCACTCTCGGGTGGAAGCACTGAAGCTTTCTTT. Its protein is CASSALSGGSTEAFF.

This chain joins TRBV15 and TRBJ2-7; possibly TRBD2 for D (5 bases). The CDR3 sequence is 13 residues long. Germline loops: CDR1 LNHNV, CDR2 YYDKDF (reference sequence). The V gene lost 0 bases and the J gene lost 4 bases, with 7 bases spanning the gap. Here the CDR3 DNA reads TGTGCCACCAGCAGAGAGAGGGATTACGAGCAGTACTTC. Translation: CATSRERDYEQYF.

This chain joins TRBV5-4 and TRBJ1-2, with a tentative D call TRBD1 (6 bases). The V end lost 4 bases, the J end lost 10 bases, and 17 bases lay between the germline ends. The CDR3 totals 13 residues. Germline CDR1 and CDR2: SGHNT and YYREEE (reference sequence). CDR3 bases: TGTGCCAGCAGCACCAGACAGGCCGACGACTACACCTTC. Amino acids: CASSTRQADDYTF.

In this sample, this clone turned up once. The chain recombines TRBV9 with TRBJ2-3; the D gene is possibly TRBD2 (6 bases). The V and J ends lost 3 bases and 3 bases respectively, with 20 bases between them. The CDR3 length is 17 residues. Germline V gives CDR1 SGDLS, CDR2 YYNGEE. The CDR3 DNA reads TGTGCCAGCAGCGCCCTTCTTACCGGGGGAGGAACAGATACGCAGTATTTT. Amino acids: CASSALLTGGGTDTQYF.

With regard to this clone: This likely reflects a read error, since a far larger clone is one base away. The gene calls are TRBV6-6 and TRBJ1-1, with D possibly matching TRBD1 (5 bases). Between the trimmed V and J ends, which lost 2 bases and 7 bases, there was a span of 11 bases. The CDR3 sequence is 13 residues long. Germline CDR1 reads MNHNY; CDR2 reads SVGAGI (reference sequence). The DNA for the CDR3 is TGTGCCAGCAGTTACCCCGGGCAGGGTGAAGCTTTCTTT. Its translation: CASSYPGQGEAFF.

The chain has TRBV19 and TRBJ2-1, with TRBD1 identical over 10 bases. Germline CDR1 is LNHDA and CDR2 is SQIVND (reference sequence). The CDR3 is 17 residues long. V was pared by 5 bases and J by 6 bases, with 13 bases of the junction left unmatched. The CDR3 sequence is CASSPPLRDRGFNEQFF. The CDR3, as DNA: TGTGCCAGTAGTCCTCCTCTCCGGGACAGGGGATTCAATGAGCAGTTCTTC.

This clone was picked up one time. V and J are TRBV28 and TRBJ1-2, with TRBD1 matching over 8 bases. This CDR3 is 13 amino acids long. Germline CDR1 and CDR2: MDHEN and SYDVKM. Trimming removed 10 bases from V and 13 bases from J; junction bases left unmatched: 17. The CDR3 reads CATGRDRTLVVTF. CDR3 DNA sequence: TGTGCCACGGGGCGGGACAGGACATTAGTCGTCACCTTC.

This chain joins TRBV5-4 and TRBJ2-5; 7 bases fit TRBD2. This CDR3 spans 15 amino acids. V lost 3 bases and J lost 7; bases outside the gene matches: 12. Germline lookup yields CDR1 SGHNT and CDR2 YYREEE (reference sequence). The DNA for the CDR3 is TGTGCCAGCAGCTCGGAGGCGGGAGTGGTTGGGACCCAGTACTTC. Residues: CASSSEAGVVGTQYF. Filled out from reference TRBV5-4 and TRBJ2-5, the complete variable domain reads ETGVTQSPTHLIKTRGQQVTLRCSSQSGHNTVSWYQQALGQGPQFIFQYYREEENGRGNFPPRFSGLQFPNYSSELNVNALELDDSALYLCASSSEAGVVGTQYFGPGTRLLVL.

This clone has just a few counts. The chain has TRBV6-4 and TRBJ1-2; D gene uncertain. Germline CDR1 reads MRHNA; CDR2 reads SNTAGT. The CDR3 consists of 14 residues. The V end lost 4 bases, the J end lost 7 bases, and 16 bases lay between the germline ends. The chain's CDR3 is CASSVSQEGFGYTF. The CDR3 coding sequence is TGTGCCAGCAGTGTCTCGCAGGAGGGTTTTGGCTACACCTTC.

This clone was picked up a small number of times. The chain joins TRBV9 to TRBJ1-3; D unresolved. V was pared by 4 bases and J by 2 bases, with 7 bases between. The CDR3 extends over 13 amino acids. The V gene's germline CDR1 is SGDLS and CDR2 YYNGEE. The CDR3 sequence: CASSLWPGNTIYF. The CDR3 DNA follows: TGTGCCAGCAGCCTCTGGCCTGGAAACACCATATATTTT.

The genes are TRBV7-9 and TRBJ2-7, with 9 bases aligning to TRBD2. This CDR3 has 16 residues. Losses at the gene ends were 5 bases for V and 2 bases for J; bases not matched to a gene: 10. Germline-derived CDR1 and CDR2 are SEHNR and FQNEAQ (reference sequence). CDR3 nucleotides: TGTGCCAGCAGCCCAAAAACCGGGACTAGCCCCTACGAGCAGTACTTC. This codes for CASSPKTGTSPYEQYF.

As concerns this clone: A read error likely explains this, since a far larger clone differs by one base. This chain links TRBV7-2 with TRBJ2-2, with 7 positions matching TRBD1. The CDR3 runs 14 residues. The germline V gene encodes CDR1 SGHTA and CDR2 FQGNSA. V trimming: 5 bases; J trimming: 4 bases; junction bases outside the gene matches: 4. The CDR3 loop is CASSLNRGTGELFF. Written as DNA, the CDR3 is TGTGCCAGCAGCCTTAACAGGGGCACCGGGGAGCTGTTTTTT.

The chain has TRBV18 and TRBJ1-5; no firm D call. V was clipped by 0 bases and J by 3 bases, with 6 bases between them. Germline V gene data show CDR1 as KGHSH and CDR2 as LQKENI. The CDR3 is 14 residues long. Here the CDR3 DNA reads TGTGCCAGCTCACCACCGGCAGACAATCAGCCCCAGCATTTT. Protein: CASSPPADNQPQHF.

The chain joins TRBV29-1 to TRBJ2-7, with D unresolved. Deletions cut 6 bases from V and 7 bases from J, with 25 bases between. The germline V gene has CDR1 SQVTM and CDR2 ANQGSEA. The CDR3 has 15 residues. CDR3 protein: CSVSRNNVPVEEQYF. The CDR3 DNA reads TGCAGCGTCTCCCGAAACAACGTTCCAGTTGAGGAGCAGTACTTC.

The genes are TRBV6-6 and TRBJ2-5; D unresolved. Trimming stripped 6 bases from V and 4 bases from J, with 9 bases between. Germline V gives CDR1 MNHNY, CDR2 SVGAGI (reference sequence). The length of the CDR3 is 12 residues. The CDR3 nucleotides are TGTGCCAGCAGCTTGACTGGAGAGACCCAGTACTTC. Translated, it gives CASSLTGETQYF.